This T cell receptor beta chain emerged from a study of blood T cell repertoires in COVID-19. Study-wide context: Sample material is recorded as cDNA or gDNA derived from T cells, B-cell-depleted T cells, or PBMCs.

Original processing notes: From reference gene primer amplification, estimates of nucleated cell counts were derived. Sequenced by immunoSEQ multiplex PCR; TCRdb stores in-frame clones only, minus some. That table gives V, J and clone size, and the DNA gave D and trimming. The sample records roughly 200,000 clones, around four fifths being singletons. Trimming left V 5 bases short and J 7 bases short, with 14 bases between. The germline gives CDR1 MNHEY, CDR2 SVGEGT. This CDR3 contains 13 residues. The TCR sequence derives from a woman aged 65 to 85 with active or convalescent COVID-19. The gene calls are TRBV6-2 or TRBV6-3 and TRBJ1-2; D gene uncertain. Sequenced: peripheral blood. CDR3 sequence: CASSQPRGGGYTF. CDR3 sequence (DNA): TGTGCCAGCAGTCAACCCCGGGGAGGTGGCTACACCTTC.